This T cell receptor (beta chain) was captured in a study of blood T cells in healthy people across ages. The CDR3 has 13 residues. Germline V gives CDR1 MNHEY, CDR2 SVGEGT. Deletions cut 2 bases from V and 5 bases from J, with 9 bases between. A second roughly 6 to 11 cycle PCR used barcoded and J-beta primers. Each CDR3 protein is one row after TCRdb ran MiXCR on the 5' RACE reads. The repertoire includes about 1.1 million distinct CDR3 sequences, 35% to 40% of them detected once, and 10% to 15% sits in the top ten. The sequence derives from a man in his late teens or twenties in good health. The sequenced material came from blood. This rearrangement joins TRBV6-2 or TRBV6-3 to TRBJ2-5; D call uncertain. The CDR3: CASSYPQRETQYF. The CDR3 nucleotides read TGTGCCAGCAGTTACCCCCAACGGGAGACCCAGTACTTC.